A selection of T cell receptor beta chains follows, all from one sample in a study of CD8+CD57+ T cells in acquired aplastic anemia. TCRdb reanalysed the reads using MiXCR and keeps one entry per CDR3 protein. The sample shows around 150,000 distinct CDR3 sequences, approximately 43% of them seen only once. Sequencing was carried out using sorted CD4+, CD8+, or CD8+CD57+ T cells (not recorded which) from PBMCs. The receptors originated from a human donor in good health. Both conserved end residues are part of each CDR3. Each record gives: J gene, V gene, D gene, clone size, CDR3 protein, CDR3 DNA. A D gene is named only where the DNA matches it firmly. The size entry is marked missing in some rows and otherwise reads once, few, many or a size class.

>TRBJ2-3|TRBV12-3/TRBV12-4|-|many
CASSLTGDTQYF
TGTGCCAGCAGTTTAACGGGAGATACGCAGTATTTT
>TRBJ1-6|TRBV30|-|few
CAWGLGTGGLRRHF
-
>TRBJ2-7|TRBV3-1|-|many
CASSPPLFSEQYF
TGTGCCAGCAGCCCCCCACTGTTCTCCGAGCAGTACTTC
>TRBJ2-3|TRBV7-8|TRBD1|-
CASSSDRVSDTQYF
TGTGCCAGCAGCTCCGACAGGGTGTCAGATACGCAGTATTTT
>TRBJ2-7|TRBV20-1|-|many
CSAPGMLYEQYF
TGCAGTGCTCCCGGGATGCTCTACGAGCAGTACTTC
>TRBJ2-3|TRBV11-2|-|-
CASSRGTTSTDTQYF
TGTGCCAGCAGCCGCGGGACGACTAGCACAGATACGCAGTATTTT
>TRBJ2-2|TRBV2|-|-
CASSEEQQYTGELFF
TGTGCCAGCAGTGAAGAACAGCAATACACCGGGGAGCTGTTTTTT
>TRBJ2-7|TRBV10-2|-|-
CASVTQGLYSQQYF
TGCGCCAGCGTCACACAGGGTCTCTATTCCCAGCAGTACTTC
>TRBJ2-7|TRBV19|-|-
CASRVTRASYGHYF
TGTGCCAGTCGGGTCACGAGGGCCTCCTACGGGCATTACTTC
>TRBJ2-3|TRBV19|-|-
CASRRTLISTDTQYF
TGTGCCAGTAGAAGGACCCTAATTAGCACAGATACGCAGTATTTT
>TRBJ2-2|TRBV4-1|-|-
CASSQDRQEGTNTGELFF
TGCGCCAGCAGCCAAGATCGCCAAGAGGGAACCAACACCGGGGAGCTGTTTTTT
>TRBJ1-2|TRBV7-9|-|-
CASSGLDYGYTF
TGTGCCAGCAGCGGCCTCGACTATGGCTACACCTTC
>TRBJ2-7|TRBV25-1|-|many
CASNLAGAEQYF
TGTGCCAGCAATCTGGCGGGCGCCGAGCAGTACTTC
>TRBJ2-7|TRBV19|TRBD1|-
CASRKDRASYEQYF
TGTGCCAGTAGGAAGGACAGGGCGTCCTACGAGCAGTACTTC
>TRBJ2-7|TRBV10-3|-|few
CAISQGHEQYF
TGTGCCATCAGTCAGGGGCACGAGCAGTACTTC
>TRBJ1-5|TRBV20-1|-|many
CSARSGQHLHNQPQHF
TGCAGTGCTAGATCAGGACAGCACCTACACAATCAGCCCCAGCATTTT
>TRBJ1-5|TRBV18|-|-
CASSPNRNQPQHF
TGTGCCAGCTCACCAAACAGGAATCAGCCCCAGCATTTT
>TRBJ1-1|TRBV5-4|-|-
CASSLRAGRGSTEAFF
TGTGCCAGCAGCTTGAGGGCGGGCCGAGGGAGCACTGAAGCTTTCTTT
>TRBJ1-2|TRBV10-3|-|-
CAISESQSRAYGYTF
TGTGCCATCAGTGAGTCGCAGAGCAGGGCCTATGGCTACACCTTC
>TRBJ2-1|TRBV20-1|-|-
CSAGSTNEQFF
TGCAGTGCTGGAAGCACAAATGAGCAGTTCTTC
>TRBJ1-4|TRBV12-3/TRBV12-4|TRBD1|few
CASSFGTGDEKLFF
TGTGCCAGCAGTTTTGGGACAGGGGATGAAAAACTGTTTTTT
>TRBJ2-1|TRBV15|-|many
CATGSGPYNEQFF
TGTGCCACCGGAAGCGGGCCCTACAATGAGCAGTTCTTC
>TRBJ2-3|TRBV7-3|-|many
CASSRRASTDTQYF
TGTGCCAGCAGCCGACGGGCTAGCACAGATACGCAGTATTTT
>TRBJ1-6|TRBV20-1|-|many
CSARGISYNSPLHF
TGCAGTGCTAGAGGGATTTCCTATAATTCACCCCTCCACTTT
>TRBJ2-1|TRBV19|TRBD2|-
CASSIRGAGAGNEQFF
TGTGCCAGTAGTATCAGGGGAGCGGGAGCTGGCAATGAGCAGTTCTTC
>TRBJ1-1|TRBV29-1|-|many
CSVDRGNTEAFF
TGCAGCGTTGACAGAGGGAACACTGAAGCTTTCTTT
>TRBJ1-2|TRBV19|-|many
CASSPSTGNYGYTF
TGTGCCAGTAGTCCCTCGACAGGAAACTATGGCTACACCTTC
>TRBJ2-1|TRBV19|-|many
CASSLMTGTNEQFF
TGTGCCAGTAGCTTAATGACCGGTACTAATGAGCAGTTCTTC
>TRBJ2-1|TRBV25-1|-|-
CASHHTYGTAYNEQFF
TGTGCCAGCCACCATACATACGGGACCGCCTACAATGAGCAGTTCTTC
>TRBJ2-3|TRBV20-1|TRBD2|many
CSAQRTSGETDTQYF
TGCAGTGCCCAAAGGACTAGCGGGGAAACAGATACGCAGTATTTT
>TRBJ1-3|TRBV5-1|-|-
CASSSSGVSGNTIYF
TGCGCCAGCAGCTCCTCAGGCGTCTCTGGAAACACCATATATTTT
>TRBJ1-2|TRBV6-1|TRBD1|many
CASSQLRGRGYGYTF
TGTGCCAGCAGTCAACTCAGGGGGCGAGGGTATGGCTACACCTTC
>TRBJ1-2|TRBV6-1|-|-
CASSPPARGNYGYTF
TGTGCCAGCTCACCCCCGGCCAGGGGAAACTATGGCTACACCTTC
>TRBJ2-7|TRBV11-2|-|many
CASSLGTLEQYF
TGTGCCAGCAGCTTAGGGACGCTCGAGCAGTACTTC
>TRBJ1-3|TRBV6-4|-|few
CASTLTGISGNTIYF
TGTGCCAGCACCCTGACTGGGATCTCTGGAAACACCATATATTTT
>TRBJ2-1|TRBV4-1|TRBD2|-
CASSQSLAETYNEQFF
TGCGCCAGCAGCCAAAGCCTAGCGGAGACCTACAATGAGCAGTTCTTC
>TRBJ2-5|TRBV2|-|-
CASSVGGGLGETQYF
TGTGCCAGCAGTGTGGGGGGCGGCTTAGGGGAGACCCAGTACTTC
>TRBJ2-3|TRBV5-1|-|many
CASSLAGRTDTQYF
TGCGCCAGCAGCTTGGCCGGCCGCACAGATACGCAGTATTTT
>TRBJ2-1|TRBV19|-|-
CATRRDVLEGQFF
TGTGCCACCCGGCGGGATGTCTTAGAAGGGCAGTTCTTC
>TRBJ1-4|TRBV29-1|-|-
CSVVSGEDRFNEKLFF
TGCAGCGTTGTATCGGGGGAAGACAGGTTCAATGAAAAACTGTTTTTT
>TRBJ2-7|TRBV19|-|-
CASSTGLSIAYEQYF
TGTGCCAGTAGTACGGGTCTCTCTATAGCCTACGAGCAGTACTTC
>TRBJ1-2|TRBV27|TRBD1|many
CASSPGTGVRYGYTF
TGTGCCAGCAGTCCTGGGACAGGGGTGCGCTATGGCTACACCTTC
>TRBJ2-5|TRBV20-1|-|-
CSARDPRGQETQYF
TGCAGTGCTAGAGATCCCAGGGGCCAAGAGACCCAGTACTTC
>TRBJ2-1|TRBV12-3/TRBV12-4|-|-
CASTVEGYNEQFF
TGTGCCAGCACCGTGGAAGGGTACAATGAGCAGTTCTTC
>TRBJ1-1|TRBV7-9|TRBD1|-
CASSWDRGEAFF
TGTGCCAGCAGCTGGGACAGGGGTGAAGCTTTCTTT
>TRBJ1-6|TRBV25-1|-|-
CASSEGGARIHF
TGTGCCAGCAGTGAGGGTGGAGCAAGGATCCACTTT
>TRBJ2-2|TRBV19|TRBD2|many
CATGSGRDAGELFF
TGTGCCACCGGTAGCGGGAGGGATGCCGGGGAGCTGTTTTTT
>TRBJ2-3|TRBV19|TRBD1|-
CASSTTTGTLDTQYF
TGTGCCAGTAGTACAACGACAGGGACCCTGGATACGCAGTATTTT
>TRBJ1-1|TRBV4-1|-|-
CASSHPRGQTEAFF
TGCGCCAGCAGCCACCCCCGCGGACAGACTGAAGCTTTCTTT
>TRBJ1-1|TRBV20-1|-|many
CSARSTRMNTEAFF
TGCAGTGCTAGGTCCACCAGAATGAACACTGAAGCTTTCTTT